The TCR beta chain described here comes from a study of blood T cell repertoires in COVID-19. Looking at the study overall: The samples span acute and convalescent COVID-19 from the United States, Italy and Spain. Sources were T cells, B-cell-depleted T cells, or PBMCs; the material itself was cDNA or gDNA.

In the authors' methods: Reference gene primer amplification gave estimated nucleated cell counts. Assay: immunoSEQ multiplex PCR; the TCRdb copy retains only in-frame clones and omits some. That table is the source of V, J and clone size, and D and trimming were worked out from the DNA. The table records around 92,000 clones, 83% of them present only once. What was sequenced was peripheral blood. This TCR came from an elderly woman with acute or convalescent COVID-19.

CDR3 amino acids: CASSKSSGMVNEQFF. In nucleotides, the CDR3 is TGTGCCAGTAGTAAATCTAGCGGGATGGTTAATGAGCAGTTCTTC. The chain recombines TRBV19 with TRBJ2-1; 9 nucleotides line up with TRBD2. In germline, CDR1 is LNHDA, CDR2 SQIVND (reference sequence). This CDR3 contains 15 residues. V was pared by 4 bases and J by 7 bases, with 8 bases of the junction left unmatched.